These T cell receptor beta chains were read from a single sample in a study of T cell changes during pregnancy in multiple sclerosis. This table comes from immunoSEQ multiplex PCR, and its TCRdb copy is limited to in-frame clones, with some not included. The table lists 90,000 to 120,000 clones, about 94% of them singletons. The material was peripheral blood, obtained before pregnancy. The source is a female donor with multiple sclerosis, enrolled in a pregnancy study. The CDR3 runs from the conserved cysteine through the conserved F or W. The D gene is left open where the match is weak. Expanded clones get a size class; other rows say once, few or many, or leave the size out.

>-|TRBV28|-|TRBJ2-7
CASSYSYEQYF
TGTGCCAGCAGCTACTCCTACGAGCAGTACTTC
>-|TRBV6-1|TRBD1|TRBJ1-5
CASSVTGGRQPQHF
TGTGCCAGCAGTGTTACAGGGGGACGTCAGCCCCAGCATTTT
>-|TRBV7-9|TRBD1|TRBJ1-1
CASSLAHRGAFF
TGTGCCAGCAGCTTAGCGCACAGGGGAGCTTTCTTT
>-|TRBV6-5|-|TRBJ2-2
CASSYRWNTGELFF
TGTGCCAGCAGTTACCGGTGGAACACCGGGGAGCTGTTTTTT
>once|TRBV5-8|TRBD1|TRBJ2-7
CASSLVTGNVYEQYF
TGTGCCAGCAGCTTGGTGACAGGGAATGTCTACGAGCAGTACTTC
>-|TRBV5-1|-|TRBJ1-1
CASSPLGGVATEAFF
TGCGCCAGCAGCCCGTTAGGGGGGGTGGCCACTGAAGCTTTCTTT
>-|TRBV7-8|-|TRBJ1-3
CASSLGHSSGNTIYF
TGTGCCAGCAGCTTGGGACACAGCTCTGGAAACACCATATATTTT
>-|TRBV18|TRBD2|TRBJ2-5
CASSPRLAGLVQETQYF
TGTGCCAGCTCACCACGACTAGCGGGATTAGTCCAAGAGACCCAGTACTTC
>-|TRBV5-6|-|TRBJ2-7
CASSWTSDSYEQYF
TGTGCCAGCAGCTGGACCTCAGACAGCTACGAGCAGTACTTC
>-|TRBV7-2|TRBD1|TRBJ1-2
CASSWDRPPPYTF
TGTGCCAGCAGTTGGGACAGGCCCCCTCCTTACACCTTC
>once|TRBV11-2|TRBD1|TRBJ1-2
CASSRQGNGYTF
TGTGCCAGCAGCCGACAGGGGAATGGCTACACCTTC
>-|TRBV28|TRBD1|TRBJ1-2
CASSLWGQGGGYTF
TGTGCCAGCAGTTTATGGGGACAGGGGGGCGGCTACACCTTC
>-|TRBV7-6|-|TRBJ2-1
CASSLTLYNEQFF
TGTGCCAGCAGCTTGACTCTCTACAATGAGCAGTTCTTC
>-|TRBV18|-|TRBJ1-1
CASSPSRSTEAFF
TGTGCCAGCTCACCCTCACGGTCCACTGAAGCTTTCTTT
>-|TRBV28|-|TRBJ2-2
CASSLRVATGELFF
TGTGCCAGCAGTTTAAGAGTCGCCACCGGGGAGCTGTTTTTT
>-|TRBV30|-|TRBJ2-3
CAWSEWQGRTDTQYF
TGTGCCTGGAGTGAATGGCAGGGGAGAACAGATACGCAGTATTTT
>-|TRBV28|TRBD2|TRBJ2-2
CASSFFGLGLAGGGTGELFF
TGTGCCAGCAGTTTTTTTGGTCTGGGACTAGCGGGAGGGGGCACCGGGGAGCTGTTTTTT
>-|TRBV5-1|-|TRBJ1-1
CASSLKGSGTEAFF
TGCGCCAGCAGCTTAAAAGGGAGCGGCACTGAAGCTTTCTTT
>-|TRBV5-6|TRBD1|TRBJ1-1
CASSLGGQGGTEAFF
TGTGCCAGCAGCTTGGGGGGACAGGGGGGGACTGAAGCTTTCTTT
>-|TRBV6-5|TRBD1|TRBJ1-1
CASIATGKNTEAFF
TGTGCCAGCATTGCGACAGGGAAGAACACTGAAGCTTTCTTT
>once|TRBV6-1|-|TRBJ2-7
CASRTGTLASYEQYF
TGTGCCAGCAGAACCGGGACACTGGCCTCCTACGAGCAGTACTTC
>-|TRBV30|-|TRBJ1-3
CAWKFRGNTIYF
TGTGCCTGGAAATTTCGGGGAAACACCATATATTTT
>-|TRBV4-1|-|TRBJ2-7
CASSQESTRGGYEQYF
TGCGCCAGCAGCCAAGAGAGTACGAGGGGGGGCTACGAGCAGTACTTC
>-|TRBV7-9|-|TRBJ1-4
CASSLVGGESEKLFF
TGTGCCAGCAGCTTAGTGGGGGGAGAGAGTGAAAAACTGTTTTTT
>-|TRBV19|-|TRBJ1-2
CASTIDSYGYTF
TGTGCCAGTACCATAGACAGCTATGGCTACACCTTC
>once|TRBV7-9|-|TRBJ2-2
CASTNLDSTEELFF
TGTGCCAGCACCAACCTGGACTCCACCGAGGAGCTGTTTTTT